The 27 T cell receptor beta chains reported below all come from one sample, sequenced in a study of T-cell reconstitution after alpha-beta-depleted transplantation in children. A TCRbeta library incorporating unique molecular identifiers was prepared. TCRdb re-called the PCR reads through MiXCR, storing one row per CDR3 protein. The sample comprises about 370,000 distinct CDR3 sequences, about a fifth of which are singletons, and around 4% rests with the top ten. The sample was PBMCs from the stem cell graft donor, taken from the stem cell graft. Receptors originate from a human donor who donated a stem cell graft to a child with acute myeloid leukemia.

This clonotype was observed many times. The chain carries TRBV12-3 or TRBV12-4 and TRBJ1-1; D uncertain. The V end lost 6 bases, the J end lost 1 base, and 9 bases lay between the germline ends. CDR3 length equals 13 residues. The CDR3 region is CASSPQQNTEAFF. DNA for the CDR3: TGTGCCAGCAGCCCACAGCAGAACACTGAAGCTTTCTTT.

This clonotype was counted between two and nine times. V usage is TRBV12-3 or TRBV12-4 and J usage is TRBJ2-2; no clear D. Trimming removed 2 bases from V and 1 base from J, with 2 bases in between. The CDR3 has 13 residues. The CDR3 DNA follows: TGTGCCAGCAGTTTAAAGAACACCGGGGAGCTGTTTTTT. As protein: CASSLKNTGELFF.

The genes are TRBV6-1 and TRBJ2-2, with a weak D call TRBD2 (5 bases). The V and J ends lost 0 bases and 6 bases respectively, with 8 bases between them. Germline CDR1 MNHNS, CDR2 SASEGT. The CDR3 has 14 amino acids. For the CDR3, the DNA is TGTGCCAGCAGTGAAGCGAGGGAACCCGGGGAGCTGTTTTTT. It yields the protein CASSEAREPGELFF.

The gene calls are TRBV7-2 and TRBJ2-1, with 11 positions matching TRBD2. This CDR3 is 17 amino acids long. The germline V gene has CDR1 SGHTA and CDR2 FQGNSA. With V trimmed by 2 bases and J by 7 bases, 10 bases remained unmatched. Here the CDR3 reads CASSLTTSGDFRNEQFF. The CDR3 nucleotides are TGTGCCAGCAGCTTAACGACTAGCGGGGATTTCCGGAATGAGCAGTTCTTC.

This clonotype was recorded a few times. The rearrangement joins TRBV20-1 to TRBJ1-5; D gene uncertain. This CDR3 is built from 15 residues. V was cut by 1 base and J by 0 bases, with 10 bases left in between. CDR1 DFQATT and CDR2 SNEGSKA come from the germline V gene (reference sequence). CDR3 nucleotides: TGCAGTGCTAGAGTTCGCGTACATAGCAATCAGCCCCAGCATTTT. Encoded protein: CSARVRVHSNQPQHF.

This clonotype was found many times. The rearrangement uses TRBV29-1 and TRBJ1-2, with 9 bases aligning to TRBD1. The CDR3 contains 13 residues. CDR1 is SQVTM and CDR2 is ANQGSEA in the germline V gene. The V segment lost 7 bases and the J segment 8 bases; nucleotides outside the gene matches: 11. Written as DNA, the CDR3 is TGCAGCGCCGTCTTGGGACAGGGTGGCGGCTACACCTTC. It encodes CSAVLGQGGGYTF.

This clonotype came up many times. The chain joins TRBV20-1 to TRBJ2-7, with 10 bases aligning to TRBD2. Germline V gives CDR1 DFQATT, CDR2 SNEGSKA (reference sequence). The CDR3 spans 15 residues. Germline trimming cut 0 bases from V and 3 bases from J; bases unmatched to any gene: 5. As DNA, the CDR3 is TGCAGTGCTAGAGATAGGACTAGCGGAAACTACGAGCAGTACTTC. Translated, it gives CSARDRTSGNYEQYF.

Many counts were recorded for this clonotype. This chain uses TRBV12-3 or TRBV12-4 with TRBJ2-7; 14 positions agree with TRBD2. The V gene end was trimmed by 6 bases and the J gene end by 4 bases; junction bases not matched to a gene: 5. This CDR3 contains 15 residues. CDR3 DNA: TGTGCCAGCAGGACTAGCGGGAGGGCCGGTTACGAGCAGTACTTC. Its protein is CASRTSGRAGYEQYF.

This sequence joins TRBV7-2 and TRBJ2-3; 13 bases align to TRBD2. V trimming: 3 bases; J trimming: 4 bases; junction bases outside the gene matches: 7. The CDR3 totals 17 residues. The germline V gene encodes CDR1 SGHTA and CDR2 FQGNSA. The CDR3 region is CASSLTSGRSPPDTQYF. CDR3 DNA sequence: TGTGCCAGCAGCTTGACTAGCGGGAGGAGTCCCCCAGATACGCAGTATTTT.

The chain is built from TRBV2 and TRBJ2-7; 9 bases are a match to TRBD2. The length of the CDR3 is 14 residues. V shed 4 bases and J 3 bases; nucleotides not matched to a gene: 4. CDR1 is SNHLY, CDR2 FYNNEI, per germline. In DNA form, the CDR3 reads TGTGCCAGCAGTGGTCCTAGCGGGAACTACGAGCAGTACTTC. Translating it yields CASSGPSGNYEQYF.

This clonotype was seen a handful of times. The CDR3 loop is CAISDSGSSYNEQFF. CDR3 nucleotide sequence: TGTGCCATCAGCGATAGCGGGAGCTCCTACAATGAGCAGTTCTTC. V and J are TRBV10-3 and TRBJ2-1; TRBD2 aligns across 9 bases. Trimming at V came to 6 bases and at J to 0 bases, leaving 3 bases not matched to a gene. Germline V lookup: CDR1 ENHRY, CDR2 SYGVKD. The CDR3 loop spans 15 amino acids.

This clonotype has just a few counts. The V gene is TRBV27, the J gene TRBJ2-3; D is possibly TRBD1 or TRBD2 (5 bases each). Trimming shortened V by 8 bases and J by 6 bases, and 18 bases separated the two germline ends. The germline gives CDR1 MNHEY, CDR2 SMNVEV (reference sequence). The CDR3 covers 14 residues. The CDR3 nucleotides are TGTGCCAGCGGTTCCGAGGGGCCGGGGGATACGCAGTATTTT. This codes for CASGSEGPGDTQYF.

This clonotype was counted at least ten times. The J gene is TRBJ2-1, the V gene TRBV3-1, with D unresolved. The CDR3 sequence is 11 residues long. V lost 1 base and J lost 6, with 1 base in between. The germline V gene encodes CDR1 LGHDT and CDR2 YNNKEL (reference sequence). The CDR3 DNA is TGTGCCAGCAGCCAAGGCAATGAGCAGTTCTTC. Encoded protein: CASSQGNEQFF.

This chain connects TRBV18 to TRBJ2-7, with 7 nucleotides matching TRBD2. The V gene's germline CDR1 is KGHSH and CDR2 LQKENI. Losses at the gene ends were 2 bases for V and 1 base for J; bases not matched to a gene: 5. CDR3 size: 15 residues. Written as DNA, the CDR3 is TGTGCCAGCTCACCAGCGGGAGTCGGGTCCTACGAGCAGTACTTC. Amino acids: CASSPAGVGSYEQYF.

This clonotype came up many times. The DNA for the CDR3 is TGCAGTGCTAGGGATAGCGGGAGGCTGAACAATGAGCAGTTCTTC. This encodes CSARDSGRLNNEQFF. The V and J genes are TRBV20-1 and TRBJ2-1, with 10 positions matching TRBD2. The V gene's germline CDR1 is DFQATT and CDR2 SNEGSKA (reference sequence). J was trimmed by 5 bases and V by 3 bases; bases with no gene match: 7. The CDR3 sequence is 15 residues long.

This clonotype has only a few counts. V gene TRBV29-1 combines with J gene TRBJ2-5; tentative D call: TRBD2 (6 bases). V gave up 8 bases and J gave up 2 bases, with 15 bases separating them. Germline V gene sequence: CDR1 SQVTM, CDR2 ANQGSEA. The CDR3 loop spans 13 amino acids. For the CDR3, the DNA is TGCAGCATGCGGGACGCCGGACAAGAGACCCAGTACTTC. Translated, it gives CSMRDAGQETQYF.

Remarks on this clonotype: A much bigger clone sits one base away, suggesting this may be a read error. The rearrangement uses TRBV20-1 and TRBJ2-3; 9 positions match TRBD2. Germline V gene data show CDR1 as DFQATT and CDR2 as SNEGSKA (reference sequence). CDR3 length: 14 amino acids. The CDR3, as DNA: TGCAGTGCTAGGGGGACTAGCTCCCCAGATGCGCAGTATTTT. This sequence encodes CSARGTSSPDAQYF.

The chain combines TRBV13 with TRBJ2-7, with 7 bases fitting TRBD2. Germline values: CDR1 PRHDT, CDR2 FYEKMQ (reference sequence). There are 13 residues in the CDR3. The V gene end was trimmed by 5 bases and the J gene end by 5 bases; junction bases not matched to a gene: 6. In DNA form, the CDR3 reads TGTGCCAGCAGCCGTGGGAGGGCCCACGAGCAGTACTTC. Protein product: CASSRGRAHEQYF.

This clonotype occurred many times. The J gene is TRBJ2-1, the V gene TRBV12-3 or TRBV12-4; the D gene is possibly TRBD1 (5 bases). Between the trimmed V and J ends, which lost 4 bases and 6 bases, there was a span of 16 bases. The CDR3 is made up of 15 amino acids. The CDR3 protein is CASSSEGRVSNEQFF. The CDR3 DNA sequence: TGTGCCAGCAGTTCAGAAGGCAGGGTGAGCAATGAGCAGTTCTTC.

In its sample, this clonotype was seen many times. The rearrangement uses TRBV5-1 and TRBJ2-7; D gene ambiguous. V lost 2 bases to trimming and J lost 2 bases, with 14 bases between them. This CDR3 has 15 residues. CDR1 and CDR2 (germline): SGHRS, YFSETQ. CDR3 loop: CASSFLTDPTYEQYF. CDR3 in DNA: TGCGCCAGCAGCTTCCTGACTGACCCAACCTACGAGCAGTACTTC.

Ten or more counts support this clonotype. The CDR3 is CSTRTGAYEQYF. CDR3 nucleotides: TGCAGCACCAGGACCGGAGCCTACGAGCAGTACTTC. The chain links TRBV29-1 to TRBJ2-7; D unclear. V lost 8 bases to trimming and J lost 2 bases, with 13 bases between them. Germline assignment: CDR1 SQVTM and CDR2 ANQGSEA. There are 12 residues in the CDR3.

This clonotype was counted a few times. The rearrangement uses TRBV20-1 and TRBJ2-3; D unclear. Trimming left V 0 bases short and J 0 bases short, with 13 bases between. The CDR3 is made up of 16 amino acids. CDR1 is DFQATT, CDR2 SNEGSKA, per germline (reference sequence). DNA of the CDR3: TGCAGTGCTAGAGATGCCCGGGTCTCTAGCACAGATACGCAGTATTTT. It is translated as CSARDARVSSTDTQYF.

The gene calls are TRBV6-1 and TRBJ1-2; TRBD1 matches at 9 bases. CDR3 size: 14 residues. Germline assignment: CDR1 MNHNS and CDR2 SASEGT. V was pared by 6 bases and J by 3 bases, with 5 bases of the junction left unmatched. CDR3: CASRRTGAYYGYTF. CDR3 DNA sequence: TGTGCCAGCAGGCGGACAGGGGCGTACTATGGCTACACCTTC.

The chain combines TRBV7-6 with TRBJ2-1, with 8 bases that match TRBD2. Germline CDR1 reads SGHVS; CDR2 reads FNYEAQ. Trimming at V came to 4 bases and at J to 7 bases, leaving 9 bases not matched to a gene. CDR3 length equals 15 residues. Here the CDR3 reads CASSSGLVRGNEQFF. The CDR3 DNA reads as TGTGCCAGCAGCTCGGGACTAGTCAGGGGAAATGAGCAGTTCTTC.

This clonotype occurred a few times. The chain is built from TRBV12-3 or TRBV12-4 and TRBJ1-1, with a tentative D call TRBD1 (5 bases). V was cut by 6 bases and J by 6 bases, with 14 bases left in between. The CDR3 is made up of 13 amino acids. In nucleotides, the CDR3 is TGTGCCAGCAGCTCGGACAACGGAGCTGAAGCTTTCTTT. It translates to CASSSDNGAEAFF.

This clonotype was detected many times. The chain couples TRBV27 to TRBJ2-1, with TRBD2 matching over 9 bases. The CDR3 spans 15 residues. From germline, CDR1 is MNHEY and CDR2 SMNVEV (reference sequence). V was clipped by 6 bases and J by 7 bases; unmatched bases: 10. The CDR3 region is CASSYIAGVGNEQFF. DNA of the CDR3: TGTGCCAGCAGCTATATAGCGGGAGTGGGGAATGAGCAGTTCTTC.

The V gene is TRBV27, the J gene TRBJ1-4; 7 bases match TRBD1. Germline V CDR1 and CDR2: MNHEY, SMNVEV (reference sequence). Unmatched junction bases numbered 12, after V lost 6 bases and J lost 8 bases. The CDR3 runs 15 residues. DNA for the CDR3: TGTGCCAGCAGCACTACAGGGGTGGTAGACGAAAAACTGTTTTTT. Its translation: CASSTTGVVDEKLFF.